The next 20 T cell receptor beta chains were all read from a single sample in a study of T-cell memory formation after mild COVID-19. TCRdb processed the 5' RACE reads anew with MiXCR; each CDR3 protein has one entry. This table holds 400,000 to 500,000 distinct CDR3 sequences, about 19% found once. The sample was PBMCs or a T cell subset sorted from them (not recorded which). The source of these receptors is an adult woman who had mild COVID-19 (a few samples of this study predate the infection). Cell type and time point are not known.

This clonotype was found a few times. The chain carries TRBV5-1 and TRBJ2-1; 9 bases are shared with TRBD2. This CDR3 spans 15 amino acids. The germline CDR1 and CDR2 sequences are SGHRS and YFSETQ. The V gene end was trimmed by 4 bases and the J gene end by 0 bases; junction bases not matched to a gene: 2. Written as DNA, the CDR3 is TGCGCCAGCAGCCTAGCGGGACTCTCCTACAATGAGCAGTTCTTC. Protein sequence: CASSLAGLSYNEQFF.

CDR3 region: CASSESGTSSRYNEQFF. Here the CDR3 DNA reads TGTGCCAGCAGCGAGTCCGGGACTAGCAGCAGGTACAATGAGCAGTTCTTC. V is TRBV7-6 and J is TRBJ2-1; 9 bases line up with TRBD2. The CDR3 extends over 17 amino acids. Germline trimming cut 5 bases from V and 4 bases from J; bases unmatched to any gene: 12. CDR1 is SGHVS and CDR2 is FNYEAQ in the germline V gene.

The V gene is TRBV20-1, the J gene TRBJ2-2; TRBD1 agrees at 7 bases. Germline CDR1 is DFQATT and CDR2 is SNEGSKA (reference sequence). The CDR3 contains 14 residues. With 1 base clipped from V and 6 bases from J, the junction kept 5 bases outside the gene matches. In nucleotides, the CDR3 is TGCAGTGCTAGAGCGCCACAGGGGCCCGGGGAGCTGTTTTTT. Translation gives CSARAPQGPGELFF.

This clonotype came up a few times. This chain joins TRBV18 and TRBJ2-1; 10 positions match TRBD2. This CDR3 has 15 residues. V trimming: 5 bases; J trimming: 6 bases; junction bases outside the gene matches: 7. In germline, CDR1 is KGHSH, CDR2 LQKENI. Here the CDR3 reads CASSFTSGRGNEQFF. The CDR3 DNA sequence: TGTGCCAGCTCATTTACCAGCGGGAGGGGCAATGAGCAGTTCTTC.

The chain joins TRBV5-1 to TRBJ1-1; D remains unclear. CDR3 length equals 14 residues. The V gene's germline CDR1 is SGHRS and CDR2 YFSETQ. Deletions cut 6 bases from V and 4 bases from J, with 16 bases between. CDR3 bases: TGCGCCAGCACCGCGGGTGGGCGGAGCACTGAAGCTTTCTTT. This gives the protein CASTAGGRSTEAFF.

This clonotype has a handful of counts. The J gene is TRBJ2-1, the V gene TRBV7-2; TRBD2 aligns across 11 bases. The CDR3 has 16 residues. After removal of 5 bases from V and 2 bases from J, the junction contained 5 bases not matched to a gene. Germline V lookup: CDR1 SGHTA, CDR2 FQGNSA. DNA of the CDR3: TGTGCCAGCAGCCTAATACTAGCGGGAGCCTACAATGAGCAGTTCTTC. Its protein product is CASSLILAGAYNEQFF.

The chain links TRBV3-1 to TRBJ2-7, with 10 bases lining up with TRBD1. CDR1 and CDR2 (germline): LGHDT, YNNKEL (reference sequence). The V segment lost 1 base and the J segment 2 bases; nucleotides outside the gene matches: 14. This CDR3 contains 19 residues. Written as DNA, the CDR3 is TGTGCCAGCAGCCAAGCGGTAATTGGGGGACAGGGGATCGCCTACGAGCAGTACTTC. Protein: CASSQAVIGGQGIAYEQYF.

A few counts support this clonotype. The V gene is TRBV4-2, the J gene TRBJ2-5, with D tentatively TRBD1 (6 bases). The V gene's germline CDR1 is LGHNA and CDR2 YNFKEQ. The CDR3 is 17 residues long. Trimming left V 1 base short and J 1 base short, with 16 bases between. CDR3 amino acids: CASSQGGGVESQETQYF. The CDR3 region has the DNA TGTGCCAGCAGCCAAGGAGGGGGAGTCGAGAGCCAAGAGACCCAGTACTTC.

The CDR3 loop reads CASSQQDSGPKGHLEYF. The CDR3 DNA reads TGTGCCAGCAGCCAACAGGACAGCGGACCTAAGGGACACCTGGAGTATTTT. The chain is built from TRBV3-1 and TRBJ2-3; possibly TRBD1 for D (6 bases). The V end was cut by 2 bases, the J end by 13 bases, with 28 bases between. CDR3 size: 17 residues. Germline-derived CDR1 and CDR2 are LGHDT and YNNKEL (reference sequence).

This chain joins TRBV11-2 and TRBJ2-7; D remains ambiguous. V was clipped by 1 base and J by 4 bases, with 8 bases between them. CDR1 is SGHAT, CDR2 FQNNGV, per germline. CDR3 length: 13 amino acids. CDR3 loop: CASSLVGRYEQYF. CDR3 sequence (DNA): TGTGCCAGCAGCTTAGTTGGACGGTACGAGCAGTACTTC.

This clonotype was seen only a few times. This chain connects TRBV3-1 to TRBJ2-1, with 13 bases matching TRBD2. The CDR3 is 20 residues long. In germline, CDR1 is LGHDT, CDR2 YNNKEL (reference sequence). V shed 1 base, J shed 6 bases, and the junction held 15 bases outside the gene matches. The CDR3 loop reads CASSQATGLAGRRGSNEQFF. DNA for the CDR3: TGTGCCAGCAGCCAAGCGACGGGACTAGCGGGAAGGCGGGGGTCCAATGAGCAGTTCTTC.

This clonotype was counted only a few times. V and J are TRBV7-2 and TRBJ2-1; D is possibly TRBD1 (6 bases). Trimming took 4 bases from V and 5 from J, leaving 18 bases between them. The germline V gene encodes CDR1 SGHTA and CDR2 FQGNSA. CDR3 length: 16 residues. CDR3 in DNA: TGTGCCAGCAGCTCCCAAAGCACAGGGCGCAACAATGAGCAGTTCTTC. This gives the protein CASSSQSTGRNNEQFF. The whole variable domain, remainder taken from reference TRBV7-2 and TRBJ2-1, is GAGVSQSPSNKVTEKGKDVELRCDPISGHTALYWYRQSLGQGLEFLIYFQGNSAPDKSGLPSDRFSAERTGGSVSTLTIQRTQQEDSAVYLCASSSQSTGRNNEQFFGPGTRLTVL.

This sequence joins TRBV12-3 or TRBV12-4 and TRBJ2-1; no clear D. This CDR3 is built from 13 residues. V lost 3 bases and J 7 bases, leaving 10 bases between the germline ends. The CDR3 sequence is CASSFSFRNEQFF. CDR3 sequence (DNA): TGTGCCAGCAGTTTCAGCTTTAGGAATGAGCAGTTCTTC.

This clonotype was recorded a few times. The rearrangement joins TRBV6-5 to TRBJ2-7; D is possibly TRBD1 (6 bases). CDR1 is MNHEY and CDR2 is SVGAGI in the germline V gene. Deletions cut 5 bases from V and 4 bases from J, with 18 bases between. The CDR3 runs 15 residues. The CDR3 is CASSNYREFVYEQYF. The CDR3 coding sequence is TGTGCCAGCAGTAACTACAGGGAGTTCGTATACGAGCAGTACTTC.

The chain recombines TRBV7-9 with TRBJ2-1; TRBD1 matches at 9 bases. This CDR3 contains 14 residues. Germline V gene sequence: CDR1 SEHNR, CDR2 FQNEAQ (reference sequence). Trimming at V came to 7 bases and at J to 6 bases, leaving 7 bases not matched to a gene. As DNA, the CDR3 is TGTGCCAGCACCGTTGGGGGACAGGGCAATGAGCAGTTCTTC. Translation gives CASTVGGQGNEQFF.

This clonotype was detected a few times. V gene TRBV6-5 combines with J gene TRBJ2-1, with D maybe TRBD1 (6 bases). The CDR3 extends over 16 amino acids. Germline V CDR1 and CDR2: MNHEY, SVGAGI. The V gene lost 8 bases and the J gene lost 7 bases, with 24 bases spanning the gap. The CDR3 sequence: CASGIGGYMVRNEQFF. The CDR3 DNA reads as TGTGCCAGCGGAATAGGGGGATACATGGTGCGGAATGAGCAGTTCTTC.

This clonotype has just a few counts. This rearrangement joins TRBV6-5 to TRBJ1-5; unclear D gene. Germline assignment: CDR1 MNHEY and CDR2 SVGAGI. The CDR3 consists of 14 residues. Trimming pared 2 bases from V and 1 base from J, leaving 6 bases between. The CDR3 sequence is CASSYGVSNQPQHF. DNA for the CDR3: TGTGCCAGCAGTTACGGGGTCAGCAATCAGCCCCAGCATTTT.

The rearrangement uses TRBV6-1 and TRBJ2-7, with D perhaps assigned TRBD1 or TRBD2 (5 bases each). Looked up from germline, CDR1 is MNHNS and CDR2 is SASEGT. This CDR3 spans 14 amino acids. Deletions cut 4 bases from V and 2 bases from J, with 12 bases between. CDR3 sequence: CASSAGPAPYEQYF. In nucleotides, the CDR3 is TGTGCCAGCAGTGCGGGACCAGCCCCCTACGAGCAGTACTTC.

This clonotype came up a few times. The chain employs TRBV19 and TRBJ2-4; 8 bases fit TRBD1. Germline V CDR1 and CDR2: LNHDA, SQIVND (reference sequence). The CDR3 loop spans 16 amino acids. V gave up 1 base and J gave up 8 bases; unmatched junction bases: 10. The CDR3 is CASSIGVRGRRDIQYF. CDR3 DNA: TGTGCCAGTAGTATAGGGGTCAGGGGGCGCCGGGACATTCAGTACTTC. The full variable domain, rest sourced from reference TRBV19 and TRBJ2-4, is DGGITQSPKYLFRKEGQNVTLSCEQNLNHDAMYWYRQDPGQGLRLIYYSQIVNDFQKGDIAEGYSVSREKKESFPLTVTSAQKNPTAFYLCASSIGVRGRRDIQYFGAGTRLSVL.

In this sample, this clonotype turned up a few times. V gene TRBV5-4 combines with J gene TRBJ2-6, with D perhaps matching TRBD1 (7 bases). The V gene lost 4 bases and the J gene lost 0 bases, with 14 bases spanning the gap. The germline V gene encodes CDR1 SGHNT and CDR2 YYREEE (reference sequence). The CDR3 totals 17 residues. The CDR3 sequence is CASSAGQLRSGANVLTF. The CDR3 bases are TGTGCCAGCAGCGCGGGACAGCTACGCTCTGGGGCCAACGTCCTGACTTTC.